The 31 T cell receptor beta chains listed next were all sequenced from one sample in a study of CD8+CD57+ T cells in acquired aplastic anemia. The TCR beta profiling, which covered VDJ combination and CDR3 sequence, was carried out using genomic DNA as the template. MiXCR, applied by TCRdb to the reads, yields one record per CDR3 protein. This table has roughly 160,000 distinct CDR3 sequences, roughly 48% appearing once. Patients chosen for sequencing had shown CD8+CD57+ cell expansion by flow cytometry. Material for sequencing was sorted CD4+, CD8+, or CD8+CD57+ T cells (not recorded which) from PBMCs. Receptor source: a human donor with aplastic anemia.

In this sample, this clonotype turned up a few times. The chain is built from TRBV10-3 and TRBJ1-5; the match to TRBD1 covers 8 bases. V shed 4 bases, J shed 7 bases, and the junction held 6 bases outside the gene matches. CDR3 size: 14 residues. Germline V gene sequence: CDR1 ENHRY, CDR2 SYGVKD. This chain's CDR3 is CAISATGDEQPQHF. CDR3 DNA: TGTGCCATCAGTGCGACAGGGGATGAGCAGCCCCAGCATTTT.

This chain joins TRBV24-1 and TRBJ2-1; D assignment may be TRBD1 or TRBD2 (7 bases each). Germline assignment: CDR1 KGHDR and CDR2 SFDVKD. This CDR3 is 15 amino acids long. V lost 4 bases, J lost 3 bases, and 12 bases lay in between. In DNA, the CDR3 is TGTGCCACCAGTGAAGCAGGGGGGGGCTACAATGAGCAGTTCTTC. Translated: CATSEAGGGYNEQFF.

In its sample, this clonotype was seen once. CDR3 nucleotide sequence: TGCGCCAGCAGTGAGTCGGGGACCGGAGATACGCAGTATTTT. The encoded protein is CASSESGTGDTQYF. The rearrangement joins TRBV10-1 to TRBJ2-3, with D perhaps matching TRBD1 or TRBD2 (5 bases each). The CDR3 covers 14 residues. The V and J ends lost 0 bases and 5 bases respectively, with 9 bases between them. CDR1 is WNHNN and CDR2 is SYGVQD in the germline V gene (reference sequence).

The chain recombines TRBV29-1 with TRBJ2-7, with TRBD1 as a possible D gene (5 bases). Trimming left V 6 bases short and J 9 bases short, with 12 bases between. This CDR3 is 10 amino acids long. Germline loops: CDR1 SQVTM, CDR2 ANQGSEA. CDR3 residues: CSVGRQPQYF. CDR3 nucleotide sequence: TGCAGCGTGGGCCGACAGCCGCAGTACTTC.

V usage is TRBV7-8 and J usage is TRBJ1-2; D gene ambiguous. This CDR3 region has 14 residues. Trimming pared 3 bases from V and 6 bases from J, leaving 14 bases between. Germline-derived CDR1 and CDR2 are SGHVS and FQNEAQ. The CDR3 coding sequence is TGTGCCAGCAGCTTCGGGCCCCGGCCCGATGGCTACACCTTC. Its translation: CASSFGPRPDGYTF.

This chain joins TRBV10-3 and TRBJ1-5; D ambiguous. CDR1 and CDR2 (germline): ENHRY, SYGVKD. V lost 10 bases, J lost 4 bases, and 14 bases lay in between. The CDR3 contains 13 residues. The CDR3 is CATRLESNQPQHF. The CDR3 bases are TGTGCCACTCGTTTAGAGAGTAATCAGCCCCAGCATTTT.

The table lists this clonotype with many counts. The chain couples TRBV7-3 to TRBJ2-3; 8 bases line up with TRBD2. Germline trimming cut 5 bases from V and 6 bases from J; bases unmatched to any gene: 10. The V gene's germline CDR1 is SGHTA and CDR2 FQGTGA. The CDR3 extends over 15 amino acids. For the CDR3, the DNA is TGTGCCAGCAGCCCCCTCGGGGGGGCCGGGGATACGCAGTATTTT. Translating gives CASSPLGGAGDTQYF.

This clonotype was found many times. The chain recombines TRBV6-1 with TRBJ2-7; unclear D gene. The CDR3 totals 10 residues. The V and J ends lost 5 bases and 6 bases respectively, with 5 bases between them. Germline values: CDR1 MNHNS, CDR2 SASEGT. CDR3 in amino acids: CASSHAEQYF. The CDR3 DNA is TGTGCCAGCAGTCACGCCGAGCAGTACTTC.

A word on this clonotype: At one end the junction does not follow the germline gene, possibly because of a read error. DNA for the CDR3: TGTGCCAGCAGTCCCACGACAGAGGGCTCAGTAGGACAGCCCCAGCATTTT. This gives the protein CASSPTTEGSVGQPQHF. The gene calls are TRBV10-3 and TRBJ1-5; the D gene is possibly TRBD1 (5 bases). The CDR3 contains 17 residues. Germline assignment: CDR1 ENHRY and CDR2 SYGVKD.

The chain links TRBV9 to TRBJ1-1, with 9 bases that match TRBD1. Unmatched junction bases numbered 9, after V lost 4 bases and J lost 2 bases. Germline CDR1 and CDR2: SGDLS and YYNGEE. This CDR3 contains 16 residues. DNA of the CDR3: TGTGCCAGCAGCTTCCGGGACAGGGCCATCAACACTGAAGCTTTCTTT. This codes for CASSFRDRAINTEAFF.

This clonotype was counted ten times or more. The rearrangement links TRBV5-1 to TRBJ1-5; 7 bases are a match to TRBD1. CDR3 size: 17 residues. Trimming at V came to 4 bases and at J to 1 base, leaving 11 bases not matched to a gene. Germline CDR1 SGHRS, CDR2 YFSETQ. The CDR3 DNA sequence: TGCGCCAGCAGCGGAGAACAGGGGACGGGGAGCAATCAGCCCCAGCATTTT. Translating gives CASSGEQGTGSNQPQHF.

This clonotype showed up just a few times. The chain links TRBV2 to TRBJ1-6; D possibly corresponds to TRBD1 (6 bases). Germline V gene data show CDR1 as SNHLY and CDR2 as FYNNEI. Between the trimmed V and J ends, which lost 8 bases and 4 bases, there was a span of 9 bases. The CDR3 contains 13 residues. CDR3 sequence reads: CASGGQYNSPLHF. In DNA form, the CDR3 reads TGTGCCAGCGGAGGACAGTATAATTCACCCCTCCACTTT.

On this clonotype: Because it lacks the conserved phenylalanine or tryptophan at the end, this CDR3 is likely a read error. CDR3 nucleotides: TGTGCCAGCAGTCCCTCCTCCTCGACAGTCTATGGTTACACCTCC. This codes for CASSPSSSTVYGYTS. This chain uses TRBV12-3 or TRBV12-4 with TRBJ1-2, with a weak D call TRBD1 (5 bases). The CDR3 consists of 15 residues.

The chain is built from TRBV25-1 and TRBJ2-1; 12 positions agree with TRBD2. Unmatched junction bases numbered 13, after V lost 7 bases and J lost 9 bases. The CDR3 loop spans 16 amino acids. CDR1 and CDR2 (germline): MGHDK, SYGVNS. CDR3 residues: CASTASGRAELGEQFF. DNA for the CDR3: TGTGCCAGCACGGCTAGCGGGAGGGCCGAGTTAGGTGAGCAGTTCTTC.

This clonotype was seen at least ten times. This chain joins TRBV7-6 and TRBJ1-1; D is possibly TRBD1 (5 bases). Germline V gene sequence: CDR1 SGHVS, CDR2 FNYEAQ. V gave up 3 bases and J gave up 0 bases, with 17 bases separating them. This CDR3 contains 17 residues. CDR3 DNA sequence: TGTGCCAGCAGCTTCGACGGAATACGGGACTTGAACACTGAAGCTTTCTTT. This codes for CASSFDGIRDLNTEAFF.

This clonotype has at least ten counts. The chain couples TRBV7-3 to TRBJ2-1; 12 bases line up with TRBD2. V dropped 2 bases and J dropped 5; count of bases not matched to a gene: 1. CDR3 length: 15 amino acids. Germline V gene sequence: CDR1 SGHTA, CDR2 FQGTGA. The CDR3, as DNA: TGTGCCAGCAGCTTATGGACTAGCGGGGACAATGAGCAGTTCTTC. This codes for CASSLWTSGDNEQFF.

The V call is TRBV7-3, the J call TRBJ2-2; no clear D gene. V gave up 2 bases and J gave up 11 bases, with 21 bases separating them. This CDR3 has 16 residues. Germline values: CDR1 SGHTA, CDR2 FQGTGA. The DNA of the CDR3 is TGTGCCAGCAGCTTAGGAGTATTAACGTGGCCACGCGAGCTGTTTTTT. Its translation is CASSLGVLTWPRELFF.

V and J are TRBV24-1 and TRBJ2-2; D could derive from TRBD1 or TRBD2 (5 bases each). CDR3 size: 14 residues. V dropped 6 bases and J dropped 7 bases, with 14 bases sitting between them. CDR1 KGHDR and CDR2 SFDVKD come from the germline V gene. The CDR3 region has the DNA TGTGCCACCAGTAACGAGGGGACGGGCGGGGAGCTGTTTTTT. This encodes CATSNEGTGGELFF.

V is TRBV5-6 and J is TRBJ2-7; TRBD2 is a possible D gene (5 bases). The CDR3 covers 14 residues. The germline V gene has CDR1 SGHDT and CDR2 YYEEEE. Trimming stripped 0 bases from V and 6 bases from J, with 13 bases between. The CDR3 protein is CASSLVLAVGEQYF. CDR3 sequence (DNA): TGTGCCAGCAGCTTGGTCCTAGCCGTTGGCGAGCAGTACTTC.

This clonotype was observed many times. In nucleotides, the CDR3 is TGTGCCAGCAGCTTAAGGGACCAGTCCTACGAGCAGTACTTC. Translation gives CASSLRDQSYEQYF. The chain uses TRBV7-2 and TRBJ2-7, with D possibly called TRBD1 or TRBD2 (5 bases each). The V end was cut by 2 bases, the J end by 1 base, with 9 bases between. The CDR3 covers 14 residues. Germline-derived CDR1 and CDR2 are SGHTA and FQGNSA.

In its sample, this clonotype was seen once. This chain joins TRBV11-2 and TRBJ2-1; perhaps D is TRBD1 or TRBD2 (6 bases each). The length of the CDR3 is 16 residues. From germline, CDR1 is SGHAT and CDR2 FQNNGV. V lost 3 bases to trimming and J lost 6 bases, with 18 bases between them. CDR3 nucleotide sequence: TGTGCCAGCAGCTTGAATACAGGGACTTTGGGCAATGAGCAGTTCTTC. Protein product: CASSLNTGTLGNEQFF.

Of note for this clonotype: Since the CDR3 does not end with the conserved phenylalanine or tryptophan, this likely comes from a read error. This chain connects TRBV14 to TRBJ1-6, with D perhaps matching TRBD1 (5 bases). CDR1 and CDR2 from the germline V gene are SGHDN and FVKESK. Trimming removed 0 bases from V and 0 bases from J, with 15 bases in between. The CDR3 contains 19 residues. In DNA, the CDR3 is TGTGCCAGCAGCCAAGATCGACAGACACTGAGCTCCTATAATTCACCCCTCCACTCT. Protein: CASSQDRQTLSSYNSPLHS.

J is TRBJ2-3 and V is TRBV10-2; tentative D call: TRBD1 (5 bases). V was clipped by 4 bases and J by 2 bases, with 10 bases between them. The CDR3 sequence is 14 residues long. CDR1 and CDR2 (germline): WSHSY, SAAADI. CDR3 amino acids: CASSGTLITDTQYF. CDR3 coding DNA: TGCGCCAGCAGTGGGACACTTATCACAGATACGCAGTATTTT.

The rearrangement links TRBV10-3 to TRBJ2-5, with D hard to call. The CDR3 has 14 amino acids. Trimming removed 6 bases from V and 4 bases from J, with 15 bases in between. CDR1 is ENHRY and CDR2 is SYGVKD in the germline V gene. The CDR3 is CAISVGGGRETQYF. DNA for the CDR3: TGTGCCATCAGCGTAGGTGGCGGTAGAGAGACCCAGTACTTC.

CDR3 sequence reads: CSVEDGLVPEQFF. The CDR3 coding sequence is TGCAGCGTTGAAGATGGGCTAGTGCCTGAGCAGTTCTTC. The rearrangement joins TRBV29-1 to TRBJ2-1, with D hard to call. V was trimmed by 0 bases and J by 9 bases, leaving 12 bases between them. CDR3 length equals 13 residues. CDR1 and CDR2 (germline): SQVTM, ANQGSEA.

This chain uses TRBV19 with TRBJ1-6; no clear D. Germline lookup yields CDR1 LNHDA and CDR2 SQIVND (reference sequence). CDR3 length: 13 amino acids. The V end was cut by 3 bases, the J end by 5 bases, with 5 bases between. The CDR3, as DNA: TGTGCCAGTAGTATCGGGGATAATTCACCCCTCCACTTT. Its translation is CASSIGDNSPLHF.

This clonotype occurred many times. V and J are TRBV28 and TRBJ2-3; a possible D gene is TRBD1 (6 bases). The CDR3 is made up of 14 amino acids. The germline CDR1 and CDR2 sequences are MDHEN and SYDVKM. Trimming shortened V by 2 bases and J by 3 bases, and 9 bases separated the two germline ends. The CDR3 region is CASSLPGQTDTQYF. CDR3 in DNA: TGTGCCAGCAGTTTACCCGGACAGACAGATACGCAGTATTTT.

This clonotype appeared many times. V and J are TRBV25-1 and TRBJ1-2; no clear D. The CDR3 runs to 11 residues. The germline V and J ends were trimmed by 6 bases and 5 bases, with 7 bases remaining between them. Germline V gene sequence: CDR1 MGHDK, CDR2 SYGVNS. The CDR3 coding sequence is TGTGCCAGCAGGGAGCGGTATGGCTACACCTTC. Protein: CASRERYGYTF.

The genes are TRBV6-1 and TRBJ2-3; D is ambiguous. The CDR3 has 8 residues. In germline, CDR1 is MNHNS, CDR2 SASEGT. V was cut by 7 bases and J by 11 bases, with 4 bases left in between. CDR3 loop: CASNGQYF. The CDR3 DNA reads as TGTGCCAGCAATGGGCAGTATTTT.

The CDR3 coding sequence is TGTGCCAGCAGCCGGCATCCTGGACTAGCGGGGGGGATACAAGAGACCCAGTACTTC. This sequence encodes CASSRHPGLAGGIQETQYF. The chain employs TRBV11-1 and TRBJ2-7; 15 bases map to TRBD2. The J call may be faulty, since TRBJ2-5 better matches the DNA end. This CDR3 spans 19 amino acids. Germline CDR1 SGHAT, CDR2 FQDESV (reference sequence).

This sequence joins TRBV24-1 and TRBJ2-2, with D tentatively TRBD1 (6 bases). Trimming pared 1 base from V and 3 bases from J, leaving 14 bases between. This CDR3 region has 17 residues. Germline V gene data show CDR1 as KGHDR and CDR2 as SFDVKD. The CDR3 DNA is TGTGCCACCAGTGATTTACCCCAGACAGGAGACACCGGGGAGCTGTTTTTT. Translating it yields CATSDLPQTGDTGELFF.